Shown below are 4 T cell receptor beta chains from a single sample sequenced in a study of blood T cell repertoires in COVID-19. The method was immunoSEQ multiplex PCR; TCRdb's version includes in-frame clones alone and lacks a portion of them. This table holds approximately 62,000 clones, just under 90% found once. The sample consisted of peripheral blood. The receptors derive from a human donor with active COVID-19. The donor label of this sample is uncertain.

V and J are TRBV6-1 and TRBJ1-2; D gene ambiguous. Trimming pared 3 bases from V and 8 bases from J, leaving 13 bases between. Per germline, CDR1 MNHNS and CDR2 SASEGT. The CDR3 consists of 13 residues. This CDR3 is CASSDRTTGGYTF. As DNA, the CDR3 is TGTGCCAGCAGTGATAGAACGACGGGGGGCTACACCTTC.

J is TRBJ2-7 and V is TRBV23-1; TRBD1 matches 7 bases. TRBV23-1 is assigned to the ORF class and has an uncertain function. The V gene end was trimmed by 0 bases and the J gene end by 2 bases; junction bases not matched to a gene: 7. This CDR3 has 16 amino acids. CDR3 DNA: TGCGCCAGCAGTCAATCGGACAGGTCCTCCGCCTACGAGCAGTACTTC. Translating gives CASSQSDRSSAYEQYF.

The rearrangement uses TRBV19 and TRBJ1-5; perhaps TRBD1 as D (5 bases). The CDR3 extends over 15 amino acids. The V end was cut by 9 bases, the J end by 3 bases, with 18 bases between. Germline loops: CDR1 LNHDA, CDR2 SQIVND (reference sequence). CDR3 loop: CASILRAGLNQPQHF. CDR3 coding DNA: TGTGCCAGCATTCTTCGGGCAGGGCTCAATCAGCCCCAGCATTTT.

The chain combines TRBV19 with TRBJ2-7; 7 bases map to TRBD1. V lost 2 bases and J lost 3; bases outside the gene matches: 7. The CDR3 runs 15 residues. Per germline, CDR1 LNHDA and CDR2 SQIVND (reference sequence). This CDR3 is CASSIRGPGGYEQYF. CDR3 DNA: TGTGCCAGTAGTATAAGGGGCCCAGGGGGCTACGAGCAGTACTTC. Drawing the rest from reference TRBV19 and TRBJ2-7, the complete variable domain is DGGITQSPKYLFRKEGQNVTLSCEQNLNHDAMYWYRQDPGQGLRLIYYSQIVNDFQKGDIAEGYSVSREKKESFPLTVTSAQKNPTAFYLCASSIRGPGGYEQYFGPGTRLTVT.